Described below is a single TCR beta chain sequence and its context. In the authors' methods: Amplification with reference gene primers provided the estimates of nucleated cell counts. Sequencing used immunoSEQ multiplex PCR; TCRdb keeps in-frame clones, though not all of them. The D gene and trimming were derived from the DNA, and the V and J assignments and clone size from that table. Counted here are 150,000 to 200,000 clones, roughly four fifths occurring once; the ten biggest clones make up approximately 8%. The sample is drawn from a study of blood T cell repertoires in COVID-19. Turning to the study itself: COVID-19 samples collected from the United States, Italy and Spain covered acute and convalescent phases. PBMCs, B-cell-depleted T cells, or T cells were the source of the cDNA or gDNA that made up the material.

Seattle-derived patients entered the study during active infection and were followed longitudinally. The CDR3 is 14 amino acids. Deletions cut 5 bases from V and 1 base from J, with 11 bases between. Germline V gene lookup returns CDR1 SGHNT and CDR2 YYREEE (reference sequence). The rearrangement uses TRBV5-4 and TRBJ2-3; D may be TRBD2 (5 bases). The sequence derives from a woman between 70 and 85 years old with COVID-19, enrolled during active disease. Material: peripheral blood. The CDR3 DNA reads TGTGCCAGCAGTCTAGCCAAAGGCACAGATACGCAGTATTTT. Its protein product is CASSLAKGTDTQYF.